This TCR beta chain stems from a study of blood T cell repertoires in COVID-19. Study summary: Acute-phase and convalescent COVID-19 samples originated in the United States, Italy and Spain.

Method: immunoSEQ multiplex PCR; TCRdb's copy keeps in-frame clones and lacks some. The sample comprises about 28,000 clones, about 87% of which are singletons, and roughly 15% rests with the top ten. The V gene lost 1 base and the J gene lost 0 bases, with 19 bases spanning the gap. Germline loops: CDR1 SGHAT, CDR2 FQNNGV. The CDR3 runs 19 residues. The source is a man aged 65 to 85 with active COVID-19. The sequenced material came from peripheral blood. The chain joins TRBV11-2 to TRBJ2-1; unclear D gene. CDR3 amino acids: CASSLADSNFYYSYNEQFF. CDR3 sequence (DNA): TGTGCCAGCAGCTTAGCCGACTCGAACTTCTATTACTCCTACAATGAGCAGTTCTTC. Looking up the rest from reference TRBV11-2 and TRBJ2-1 gives the full variable domain: EAGVAQSPRYKIIEKRQSVAFWCNPISGHATLYWYQQILGQGPKLLIQFQNNGVVDDSQLPKDRFSAERLKGVDSTLKIQPAKLEDSAVYLCASSLADSNFYYSYNEQFFGPGTRLTVL.